Following are 25 T cell receptor beta chains from one sample sequenced in a study of early T cells in non-severe SARS-CoV-2 infection. One entry per CDR3 protein, called by TCRdb with MiXCR from the 5' RACE reads. The sample holds about 98,000 distinct CDR3 sequences, approximately 10% seen once. The sequenced sample was whole blood. These receptors were obtained from an adult who was a healthcare worker with PCR-confirmed SARS-CoV-2 infection or an uninfected control (not recorded which).

J is TRBJ2-7 and V is TRBV12-3 or TRBV12-4; TRBD1 agrees at 7 bases. V lost 6 bases to trimming and J lost 2 bases; unmatched junction nucleotides: 4. The CDR3 extends over 13 amino acids. DNA of the CDR3: TGTGCCAGCAGAAGACAGGGAACCTACGAGCAGTACTTC. It codes for CASRRQGTYEQYF.

This clonotype has a count of ten or more. This chain joins TRBV18 and TRBJ2-1; a weak D match, TRBD2 (5 bases). This CDR3 contains 13 residues. V was pared by 4 bases and J by 6 bases, with 10 bases between. Germline V gives CDR1 KGHSH, CDR2 LQKENI. This chain's CDR3 is CASSHTRANEQFF. The CDR3, as DNA: TGTGCCAGCTCACACACGAGGGCCAATGAGCAGTTCTTC.

This clonotype was seen a few times. The chain links TRBV5-6 to TRBJ2-7; the match to TRBD2 covers 7 bases. The germline V gene encodes CDR1 SGHDT and CDR2 YYEEEE. With 4 bases clipped from V and 0 bases from J, the junction kept 10 bases outside the gene matches. This CDR3 is built from 16 residues. For the CDR3, the DNA is TGTGCCAGCAGCGCCTACCTAGCGGCAAACTCCTACGAGCAGTACTTC. Protein product: CASSAYLAANSYEQYF.

In its sample, this clonotype was seen many times. This chain links TRBV5-1 with TRBJ2-1; 14 nucleotides line up with TRBD2. The germline V gene encodes CDR1 SGHRS and CDR2 YFSETQ. After removal of 4 bases from V and 8 bases from J, the junction contained 11 bases not matched to a gene. The CDR3 runs to 17 residues. This CDR3 reads CASSIDPTSGGADEQFF. In DNA, the CDR3 is TGCGCCAGCAGCATTGATCCGACTAGCGGGGGGGCCGATGAGCAGTTCTTC.

This clonotype was counted between two and nine times. This chain uses TRBV10-1 with TRBJ1-1, with 7 bases identical to TRBD1. Trimming removed 8 bases from V and 0 bases from J; junction bases left unmatched: 6. Germline V lookup: CDR1 WNHNN, CDR2 SYGVQD (reference sequence). The CDR3 spans 14 residues. CDR3 sequence: CASSRDSMNTEAFF. CDR3 nucleotides: TGCGCCAGCTCCCGGGACAGTATGAACACTGAAGCTTTCTTT.

This clonotype was detected many times. DNA for the CDR3: TGTGCCTGGAGGGGGGACAGTTACACTGAAGCTTTCTTT. The encoded protein is CAWRGDSYTEAFF. The rearrangement joins TRBV30 to TRBJ1-1; 7 nucleotides match TRBD1. Trimming removed 3 bases from V and 3 bases from J; junction bases left unmatched: 4. From germline, CDR1 is GTSNPN and CDR2 SVGIG (reference sequence). The CDR3 extends over 13 amino acids.

This chain joins TRBV4-1 and TRBJ2-3; the D gene is possibly TRBD2 (5 bases). CDR1 MGHRA and CDR2 YSYEKL come from the germline V gene. The CDR3 runs to 15 residues. The V end was cut by 2 bases, the J end by 2 bases, with 11 bases between. CDR3: CASSQLTGNTDTQYF. In nucleotides, the CDR3 is TGCGCCAGCAGCCAACTGACGGGGAACACAGATACGCAGTATTTT.

The CDR3 is CASSLLRAEAFF. CDR3 nucleotides: TGTGCCAGCAGTTTATTACGGGCTGAAGCTTTCTTT. This chain links TRBV28 with TRBJ1-1; D ambiguous. The CDR3 sequence is 12 residues long. Germline CDR1 reads MDHEN; CDR2 reads SYDVKM. V was shortened by 1 base and J by 6 bases, with 6 bases between the two germline ends.

This clonotype showed up just a few times. The gene calls are TRBV3-1 and TRBJ1-4; no clear D. This CDR3 comprises 14 residues. Trimming removed 1 base at V and 6 bases at J, with 9 bases between. Germline assignment: CDR1 LGHDT and CDR2 YNNKEL (reference sequence). Written as DNA, the CDR3 is TGTGCCAGCAGCCAAGGATGGGGTGATGAAAAACTGTTTTTT. Its protein is CASSQGWGDEKLFF.

This chain uses TRBV12-3 or TRBV12-4 with TRBJ2-1; D gene unclear. Trimming took off 3 bases at V and 8 bases at J, with 11 bases between the two ends. The CDR3 is 13 amino acids. The CDR3 is CASSFGLSHEQFF. DNA for the CDR3: TGTGCCAGCAGTTTCGGTCTCTCCCATGAGCAGTTCTTC.

This clonotype was detected many times. The chain carries TRBV30 and TRBJ1-1, with a weak D call TRBD1 (6 bases). Germline-derived CDR1 and CDR2 are GTSNPN and SVGIG (reference sequence). V was pared by 0 bases and J by 1 base, with 6 bases between. This CDR3 is 13 amino acids long. This CDR3 is CAWSVQGNTEAFF. CDR3 sequence (DNA): TGTGCCTGGAGTGTACAGGGGAACACTGAAGCTTTCTTT.

This clonotype came up many times. The chain links TRBV6-2 or TRBV6-3 to TRBJ1-2; D is uncertain. The ends were cut back, 4 bases at V and 2 bases at J, with 5 bases in the middle. CDR1 MNHEY and CDR2 SVGEGT come from the germline V gene. The CDR3 contains 12 residues. CDR3 amino acids: CASSWINYGYTF. CDR3 in DNA: TGTGCCAGCAGTTGGATAAACTATGGCTACACCTTC.

This chain links TRBV5-4 with TRBJ2-4; 8 bases match TRBD1. V dropped 3 bases and J dropped 7; count of bases not matched to a gene: 6. Germline V lookup: CDR1 SGHNT, CDR2 YYREEE (reference sequence). The CDR3 has 14 amino acids. The CDR3 nucleotides are TGTGCCAGCAGCTCCAGGACAGGGTTGAACATTCAGTACTTC. Protein sequence: CASSSRTGLNIQYF.

At least ten counts were recorded for this clonotype. Written as DNA, the CDR3 is TGCAGCGTTGGACCTAGCGGTGCCTACAATGAGCAGTTCTTC. This translates into CSVGPSGAYNEQFF. The chain uses TRBV29-1 and TRBJ2-1, with TRBD2 matching over 7 bases. V gave up 4 bases and J gave up 2 bases; unmatched junction bases: 5. Looked up from germline, CDR1 is SQVTM and CDR2 is ANQGSEA. The CDR3 has 14 amino acids.

The chain has TRBV28 and TRBJ1-1; D ambiguous. Trimming shortened V by 2 bases and J by 6 bases, and 7 bases separated the two germline ends. The CDR3 is made up of 12 amino acids. The V gene's germline CDR1 is MDHEN and CDR2 SYDVKM. CDR3 residues: CASSLGRAEAFF. For the CDR3, the DNA is TGTGCCAGCAGTTTAGGCAGAGCTGAAGCTTTCTTT.

This clonotype was observed many times. The rearrangement joins TRBV28 to TRBJ2-7; a possible D gene is TRBD1 (6 bases). Per germline, CDR1 MDHEN and CDR2 SYDVKM. The CDR3 spans 12 residues. V lost 6 bases and J 3 bases, leaving 9 bases between the germline ends. The CDR3 sequence is CASSSTGYEQYF. The DNA of the CDR3 is TGTGCCAGCAGCTCGACAGGCTACGAGCAGTACTTC.

The gene calls are TRBV5-6 and TRBJ2-7, with 8 nucleotides matching TRBD1. V lost 2 bases, J lost 3 bases, and 7 bases stayed unmatched. In germline, CDR1 is SGHDT, CDR2 YYEEEE. CDR3 length: 15 residues. The CDR3 sequence: CASSFGTGLVYEQYF. The CDR3 DNA reads as TGTGCCAGCAGCTTCGGGACAGGCCTAGTCTACGAGCAGTACTTC.

In this sample, this clonotype turned up a few times. V gene TRBV5-1 combines with J gene TRBJ1-6, with D possibly being TRBD1 (6 bases). The CDR3 loop spans 13 amino acids. CDR1 and CDR2 from the germline V gene are SGHRS and YFSETQ. V was trimmed by 5 bases and J by 7 bases, leaving 10 bases between them. As DNA, the CDR3 is TGCGCCAGCAGGGACAGCCTAAATTCACCCCTCCACTTT. Protein sequence: CASRDSLNSPLHF.

In this sample, this clonotype turned up a few times. The chain carries TRBV9 and TRBJ2-3, with a weak D call TRBD2 (5 bases). The germline gives CDR1 SGDLS, CDR2 YYNGEE. V was shortened by 7 bases and J by 1 base, with 19 bases between the two germline ends. The CDR3 is 16 amino acids. The DNA for the CDR3 is TGTGCCAGCGAACCTACCGGAGGACGAGGCACAGATACGCAGTATTTT. Its protein is CASEPTGGRGTDTQYF.

This clonotype was seen at least ten times. The chain employs TRBV20-1 and TRBJ1-1; 7 positions match TRBD1. The CDR3 is 15 residues long. In germline, CDR1 is DFQATT, CDR2 SNEGSKA (reference sequence). The V gene end was trimmed by 0 bases and the J gene end by 3 bases; junction bases not matched to a gene: 7. The CDR3 reads CSARDMTGRDTEAFF. The CDR3 region has the DNA TGCAGTGCTAGAGATATGACAGGGCGGGACACTGAAGCTTTCTTT.

The chain couples TRBV30 to TRBJ2-7; the match to TRBD2 covers 14 bases. Per the germline V gene, CDR1 is GTSNPN and CDR2 is SVGIG (reference sequence). The V segment lost 4 bases and the J segment 6 bases; nucleotides outside the gene matches: 11. The length of the CDR3 is 16 residues. The CDR3: CAWTTGLAGAPLEQYF. For the CDR3, the DNA is TGTGCCTGGACCACGGGACTAGCGGGGGCCCCCCTCGAGCAGTACTTC.

In nucleotides, the CDR3 is TGCAGTGCTAGATCCGGCCCAGCCAATCAGCCCCAGCATTTT. It yields the protein CSARSGPANQPQHF. V usage is TRBV20-1 and J usage is TRBJ1-5; D is uncertain. CDR1 is DFQATT, CDR2 SNEGSKA, per germline (reference sequence). This CDR3 comprises 14 residues. V was clipped by 2 bases and J by 3 bases, with 11 bases between them.

Many counts were recorded for this clonotype. J is TRBJ1-4 and V is TRBV6-1, with 7 positions matching TRBD1. Germline assignment: CDR1 MNHNS and CDR2 SASEGT. Trimming took 6 bases from V and 0 from J; bases not matched to a gene: 4. The CDR3 consists of 15 residues. CDR3 nucleotide sequence: TGTGCCAGCAGCGGCAGGGGGGCAACTAATGAAAAACTGTTTTTT. Translating it yields CASSGRGATNEKLFF.

This chain connects TRBV28 to TRBJ1-2; 11 positions match TRBD1. V lost 8 bases to trimming and J lost 2 bases; unmatched junction nucleotides: 1. The CDR3 length is 13 residues. Germline-derived CDR1 and CDR2 are MDHEN and SYDVKM. CDR3 in DNA: TGTGCCAGCGGACAGGGGGCGAACTATGGCTACACCTTC. It yields the protein CASGQGANYGYTF.

This clonotype has a count of ten or more. The rearrangement links TRBV21-1 to TRBJ2-3; TRBD2 is taken as the D call from the table, unchecked against the DNA. TRBV21-1 is termed a pseudogene. The length of the CDR3 is 15 residues. The CDR3 nucleotides read TGTGCCAGCAGCCAAAGAGCGGGAGTAGCAGATACGCAGTATTTT. Amino acid sequence: CASSQRAGVADTQYF.